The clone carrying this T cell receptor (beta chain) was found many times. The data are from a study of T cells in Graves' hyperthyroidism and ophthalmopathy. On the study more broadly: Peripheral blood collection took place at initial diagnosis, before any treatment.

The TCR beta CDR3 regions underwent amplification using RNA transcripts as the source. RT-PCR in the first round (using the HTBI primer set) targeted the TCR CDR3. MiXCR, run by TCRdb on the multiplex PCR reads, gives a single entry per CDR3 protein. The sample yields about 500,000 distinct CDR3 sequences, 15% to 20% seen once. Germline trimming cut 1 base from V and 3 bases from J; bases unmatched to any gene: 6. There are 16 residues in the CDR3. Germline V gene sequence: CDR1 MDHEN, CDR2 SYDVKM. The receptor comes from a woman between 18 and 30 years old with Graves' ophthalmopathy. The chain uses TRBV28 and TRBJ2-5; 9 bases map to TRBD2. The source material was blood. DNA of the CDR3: TGTGCCAGCAGTTTATTGGGCGGGGGGGCCAAAGAGACCCAGTACTTC. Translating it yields CASSLLGGGAKETQYF.